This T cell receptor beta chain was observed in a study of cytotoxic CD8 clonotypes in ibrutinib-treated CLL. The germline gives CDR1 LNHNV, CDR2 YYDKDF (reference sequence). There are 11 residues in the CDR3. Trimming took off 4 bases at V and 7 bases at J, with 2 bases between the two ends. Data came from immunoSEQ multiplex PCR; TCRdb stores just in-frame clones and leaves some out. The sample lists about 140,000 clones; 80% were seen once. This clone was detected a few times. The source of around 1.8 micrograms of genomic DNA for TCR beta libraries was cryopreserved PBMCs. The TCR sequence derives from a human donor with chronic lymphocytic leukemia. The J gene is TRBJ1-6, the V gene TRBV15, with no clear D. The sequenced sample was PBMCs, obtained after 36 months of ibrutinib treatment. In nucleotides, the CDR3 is TGTGCCACCAGCAAGAATTCACCCCTCCACTTT. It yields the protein CATSKNSPLHF.